Detailed here is one T cell receptor (beta chain). What it binds is unknown. The V and J ends lost 6 bases and 3 bases, in that order; junction bases with no gene match: 3. Germline V lookup: CDR1 SGHAT, CDR2 FQNNGV. The CDR3 is 13 residues long. This specimen belongs to a study of cytomegalovirus exposure and HLA in healthy donors. Regarding the study as a whole: Later on, analysis showed that most CMV-associated TCR beta chains appeared to be HLA-restricted.

PCR employed 60 Vbeta and 13 Jbeta primers. Only in-frame clones appear in the TCRdb table, and some are missing; sequencing was by immunoSEQ multiplex PCR. The table records 110,000 to 150,000 clones, approximately 84% of them present only once. The clonotype was recovered from a woman aged 55 to 70 in good health and CMV-seropositive. The chain has TRBV11-2 and TRBJ2-3, with TRBD2 matching over 7 bases. Sequencing input: PBMCs. The CDR3 bases are TGTGCCAGCAGGGGGGAGGGAACAGATACGCAGTATTTT. Translation: CASRGEGTDTQYF.